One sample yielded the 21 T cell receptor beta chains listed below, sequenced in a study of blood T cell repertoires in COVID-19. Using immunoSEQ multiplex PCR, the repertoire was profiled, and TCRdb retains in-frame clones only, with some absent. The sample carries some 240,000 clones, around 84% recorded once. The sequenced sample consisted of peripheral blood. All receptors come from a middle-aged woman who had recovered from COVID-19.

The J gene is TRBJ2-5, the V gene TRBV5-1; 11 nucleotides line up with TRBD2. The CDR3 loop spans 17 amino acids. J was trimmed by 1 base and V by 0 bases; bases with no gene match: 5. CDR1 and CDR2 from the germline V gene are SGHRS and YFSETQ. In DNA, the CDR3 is TGCGCCAGCAGCTTGGCCGCGACTAGCGGGGTCCAAGAGACCCAGTACTTC. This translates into CASSLAATSGVQETQYF.

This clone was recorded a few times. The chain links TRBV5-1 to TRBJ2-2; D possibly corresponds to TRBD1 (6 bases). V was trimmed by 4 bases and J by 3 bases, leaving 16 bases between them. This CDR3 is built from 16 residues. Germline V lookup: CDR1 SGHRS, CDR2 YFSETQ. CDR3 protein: CASSPIQGWDTGELFF. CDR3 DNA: TGCGCCAGCAGCCCAATTCAGGGGTGGGACACCGGGGAGCTGTTTTTT.

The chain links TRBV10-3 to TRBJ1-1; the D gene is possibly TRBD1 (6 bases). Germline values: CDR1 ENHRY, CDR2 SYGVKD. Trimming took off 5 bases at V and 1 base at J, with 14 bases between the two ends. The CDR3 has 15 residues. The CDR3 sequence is CAISRGGERNTEAFF. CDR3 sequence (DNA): TGTGCCATCAGTCGTGGGGGCGAAAGGAACACTGAAGCTTTCTTT.

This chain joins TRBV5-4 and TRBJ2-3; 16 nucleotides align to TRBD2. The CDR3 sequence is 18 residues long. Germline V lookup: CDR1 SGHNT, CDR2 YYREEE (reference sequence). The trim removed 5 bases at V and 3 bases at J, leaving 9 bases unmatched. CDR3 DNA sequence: TGTGCCAGCAGTACGGGACTAGCGGGGGGGCGAGGGACAGATACGCAGTATTTT. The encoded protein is CASSTGLAGGRGTDTQYF.

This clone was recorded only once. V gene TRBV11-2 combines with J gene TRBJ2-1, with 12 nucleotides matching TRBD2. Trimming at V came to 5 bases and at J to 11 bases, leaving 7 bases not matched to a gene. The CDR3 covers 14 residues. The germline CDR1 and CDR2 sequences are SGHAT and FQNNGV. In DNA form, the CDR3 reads TGTGCCAGCAGCCCTAGCGGGGGGGCAATGAAGCAGTTCTTC. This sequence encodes CASSPSGGAMKQFF.

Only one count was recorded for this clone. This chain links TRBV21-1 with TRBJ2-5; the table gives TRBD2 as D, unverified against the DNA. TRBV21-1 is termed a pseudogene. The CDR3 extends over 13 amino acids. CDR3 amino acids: CASIAVSRETQYF. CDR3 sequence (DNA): TGTGCCAGCATTGCTGTCTCTAGAGAGACCCAGTACTTC.

The CDR3 DNA sequence: TGTGCCAGCAGCTCCTCCGGGACAGACGGATCACCCCTCCACTTT. Its translation: CASSSSGTDGSPLHF. This chain uses TRBV11-3 with TRBJ1-6; 7 bases line up with TRBD1. This CDR3 comprises 15 residues. J gave up 10 bases and V 4 bases, and 10 bases lay outside the gene matches. Germline CDR1 is SGHNT and CDR2 is YENEEA.

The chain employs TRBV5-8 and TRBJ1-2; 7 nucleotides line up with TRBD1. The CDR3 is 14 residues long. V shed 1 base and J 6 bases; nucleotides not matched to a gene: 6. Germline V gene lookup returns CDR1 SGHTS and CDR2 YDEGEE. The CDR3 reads CASSLRDSRHGYTF. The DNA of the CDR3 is TGTGCCAGCAGCTTGAGGGACAGTCGACATGGCTACACCTTC. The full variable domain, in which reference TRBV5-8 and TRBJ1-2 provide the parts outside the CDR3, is EAGVTQSPTHLIKTRGQQATLRCSPISGHTSVYWYQQALGLGLQFLLWYDEGEERNRGNFPPRFSGRQFPNYSSELNVNALELEDSALYLCASSLRDSRHGYTFGSGTRLTVV.

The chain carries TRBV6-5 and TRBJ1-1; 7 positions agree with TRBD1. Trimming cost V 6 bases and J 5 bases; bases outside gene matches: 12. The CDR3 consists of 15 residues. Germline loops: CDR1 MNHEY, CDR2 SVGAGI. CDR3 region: CASSLQGGANTEAFF. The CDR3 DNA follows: TGTGCCAGCAGCCTCCAGGGGGGCGCGAATACTGAAGCTTTCTTT.

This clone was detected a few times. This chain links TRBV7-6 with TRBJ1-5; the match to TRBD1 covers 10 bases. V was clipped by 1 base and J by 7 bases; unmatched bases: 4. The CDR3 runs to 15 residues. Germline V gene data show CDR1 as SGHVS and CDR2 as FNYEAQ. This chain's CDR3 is CASSLERDRGQPQHF. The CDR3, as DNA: TGTGCCAGCAGCTTAGAACGGGACAGGGGACAGCCCCAGCATTTT.

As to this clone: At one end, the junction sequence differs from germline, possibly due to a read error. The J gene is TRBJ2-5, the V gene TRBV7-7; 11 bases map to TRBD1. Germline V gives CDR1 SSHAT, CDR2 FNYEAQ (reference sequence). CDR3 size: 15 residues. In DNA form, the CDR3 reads TGTGCTAGCAGCCCCTTCGGACAGGGGGCGGAGACCCAGTACTTC. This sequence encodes CASSPFGQGAETQYF.

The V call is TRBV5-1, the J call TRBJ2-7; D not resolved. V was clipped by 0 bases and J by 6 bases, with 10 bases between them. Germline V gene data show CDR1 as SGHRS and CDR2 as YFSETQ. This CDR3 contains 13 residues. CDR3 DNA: TGCGCCAGCAGCTTGGACCCCACTGGCGAGCAGTACTTC. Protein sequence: CASSLDPTGEQYF.

CDR3: CASSPLWNTEAFF. The CDR3 DNA sequence: TGTGCCAGCAGCCCCCTATGGAACACTGAAGCTTTCTTT. The chain has TRBV14 and TRBJ1-1; D is unresolved. This CDR3 comprises 13 residues. Per germline, CDR1 SGHDN and CDR2 FVKESK. Trimming left V 4 bases short and J 1 base short, with 7 bases between.

This CDR3 reads CAVGTGESGYTF. CDR3 coding DNA: TGTGCCGTCGGGACGGGGGAGAGTGGCTACACCTTC. This chain connects TRBV10-3 to TRBJ1-2; the D gene is possibly TRBD1 (5 bases). The germline V and J ends were trimmed by 11 bases and 7 bases, with 17 bases remaining between them. CDR3 length: 12 amino acids. CDR1 ENHRY and CDR2 SYGVKD come from the germline V gene.

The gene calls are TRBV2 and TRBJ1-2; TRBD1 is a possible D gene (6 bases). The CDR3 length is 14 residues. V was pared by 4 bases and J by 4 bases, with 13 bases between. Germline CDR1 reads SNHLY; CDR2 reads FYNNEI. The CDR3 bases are TGTGCCAGCAGTGCACCCGGACAGTTCTATGGCTACACCTTC. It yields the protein CASSAPGQFYGYTF.

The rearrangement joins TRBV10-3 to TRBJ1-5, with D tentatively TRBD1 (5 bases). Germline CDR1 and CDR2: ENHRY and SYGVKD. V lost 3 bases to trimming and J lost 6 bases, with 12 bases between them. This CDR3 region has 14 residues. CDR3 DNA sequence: TGTGCCATCAGTGACAGGGATAGTCGTCAGCCCCAGCATTTT. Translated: CAISDRDSRQPQHF.

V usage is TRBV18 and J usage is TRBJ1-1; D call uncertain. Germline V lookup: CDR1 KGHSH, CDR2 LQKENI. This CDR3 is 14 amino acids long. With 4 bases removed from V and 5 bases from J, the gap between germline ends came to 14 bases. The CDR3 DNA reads TGTGCCAGCTCACTAGACTGGAGAGAAACTGAAGCTTTCTTT. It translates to CASSLDWRETEAFF.

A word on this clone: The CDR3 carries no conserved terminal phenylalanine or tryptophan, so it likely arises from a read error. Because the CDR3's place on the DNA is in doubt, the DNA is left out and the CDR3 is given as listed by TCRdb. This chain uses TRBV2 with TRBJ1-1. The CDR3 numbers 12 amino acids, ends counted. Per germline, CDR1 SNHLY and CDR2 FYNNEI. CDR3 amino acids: CASSEEEQTALD.

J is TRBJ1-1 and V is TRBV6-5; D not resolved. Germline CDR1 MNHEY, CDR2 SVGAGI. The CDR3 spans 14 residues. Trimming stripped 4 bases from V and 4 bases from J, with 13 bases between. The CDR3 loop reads CASSSGLITTEAFF. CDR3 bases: TGTGCCAGCAGTTCTGGGCTTATCACCACTGAAGCTTTCTTT.

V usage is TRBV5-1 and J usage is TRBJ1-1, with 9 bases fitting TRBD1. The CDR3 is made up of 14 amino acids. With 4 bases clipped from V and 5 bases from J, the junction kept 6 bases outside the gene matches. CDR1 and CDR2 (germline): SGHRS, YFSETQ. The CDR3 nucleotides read TGCGCCAGCAGCCACACAGGGGGCCGAACTGAAGCTTTCTTT. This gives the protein CASSHTGGRTEAFF.

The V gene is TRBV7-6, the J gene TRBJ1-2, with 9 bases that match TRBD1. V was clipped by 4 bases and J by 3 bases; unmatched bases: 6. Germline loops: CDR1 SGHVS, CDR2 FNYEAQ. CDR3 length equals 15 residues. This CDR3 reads CASSSGQGTYYGYTF. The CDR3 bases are TGTGCCAGCAGCTCCGGACAGGGGACTTACTATGGCTACACCTTC.